The 14 T cell receptor beta chains reported below all come from one sample, sequenced in a study of spatial heterogeneity in lung cancer (dated by TCRdb to about 2019). No antigen has been identified for these receptors. Library preparation used 5' RACE. Sequencing was performed on a NextSeq 500. The public reads were quality trimmed at Q25 with fastp and then assembled into clones with MiXCR by TCRdb, keeping productive beta chains. One record per CDR3 amino acid sequence lists the most common genes and DNA. This sample holds about 7,000 distinct CDR3 sequences; less than 15% were observed only once. Roughly 8.1% of the sample goes to the ten largest clones. This sample's time point label indicates: sample taken at primary tumor resection. Broader findings and caveats from the paper: The tumor nonsynonymous mutation count correlated with the number of expanded intratumoral alpha and beta TCRs.

The source was lung tumor tissue, collected at surgery. The source is a male donor with early-stage non-small cell lung cancer.

This clonotype is medium-sized (0.01 to 0.1%) by share. Found in a library prepared for alpha chains, this beta chain is an off-target read, and its abundance has little meaning. The genes are TRBV5-6 and TRBJ1-4; D is ambiguous. V lost 4 bases to trimming and J lost 7 bases, with 20 bases between them. The CDR3 runs 16 residues. Germline V gene lookup returns CDR1 SGHDT and CDR2 YYEEEE. CDR3 in DNA: TGTGCCAGCAGCGGCCCCCTCCAGCTTGGAAGTGAAAAACTGTTTTTT. It yields the protein CASSGPLQLGSEKLFF.

This clonotype was counted ten times or more. A library made for alpha chains picked up this beta chain off target, so its size means little. The J gene is TRBJ1-5, the V gene TRBV6-1; no reliable D call. CDR3 length: 16 residues. From germline, CDR1 is MNHNS and CDR2 SASEGT. With 7 bases removed from V and 0 bases from J, the gap between germline ends came to 16 bases. The CDR3 DNA sequence: TGTGCCAGCACCTCTGGCGCTGGGCATAGCAATCAGCCCCAGCATTTT. It codes for CASTSGAGHSNQPQHF.

By sample fraction, this clonotype is medium-sized. The library was designed around alpha chains, so this beta chain is a stray read whose abundance carries little weight. V usage is TRBV10-3 and J usage is TRBJ2-2; possible D gene TRBD1, 6 bases. V was shortened by 5 bases and J by 9 bases, with 16 bases between the two germline ends. CDR1 is ENHRY, CDR2 SYGVKD, per germline. The CDR3 extends over 14 amino acids. This CDR3 reads CAISSGQGIRELFF. CDR3 bases: TGTGCCATCAGTTCCGGGCAGGGGATCCGGGAGCTGTTTTTT.

This clonotype has a single count. This beta chain turned up in a library designed for alpha chains; as an off-target read, its abundance says little. The chain employs TRBV13 and TRBJ1-6; possible D gene TRBD1, 6 bases. The CDR3 totals 14 residues. Trimming pared 6 bases from V and 15 bases from J, leaving 21 bases between. Germline CDR1 reads PRHDT; CDR2 reads FYEKMQ (reference sequence). The CDR3 sequence: CASSPHRASPHLHF. The CDR3 DNA sequence: TGTGCCAGCAGTCCTCACAGGGCCAGTCCCCACCTCCACTTT.

There are many counts of this clonotype. A library made for alpha chains picked up this beta chain off target, so its size means little. The chain couples TRBV5-6 to TRBJ2-7; TRBD1 or TRBD2 may be the D gene (5 bases each). Trimming pared 6 bases from V and 7 bases from J, leaving 20 bases between. Germline CDR1 reads SGHDT; CDR2 reads YYEEEE. This CDR3 is 14 amino acids long. The CDR3 here is CASTPGPGTSEQYF. The CDR3 DNA reads TGTGCCAGCACCCCGGGCCCGGGGACGAGTGAGCAGTACTTC.

This clonotype counts as medium-sized. The library was prepared for alpha chains; this beta chain is a stray read, so its frequency means little. The genes are TRBV19 and TRBJ2-1; a weak D match, TRBD1 (5 bases). Between the trimmed V and J ends, which lost 3 bases and 4 bases, there was a span of 13 bases. The CDR3 is 15 amino acids. The germline CDR1 and CDR2 sequences are LNHDA and SQIVND (reference sequence). CDR3 nucleotide sequence: TGTGCCAGTAGTATCGCCCACACAGGTTACAATGAGCAGTTCTTC. Encoded protein: CASSIAHTGYNEQFF.

This clonotype showed up many times. This beta chain was picked up by a library intended for alpha chains and is off target, so its count carries little meaning. The CDR3 region is CSARAPGSVGGSPLHF. The CDR3 coding sequence is TGCAGTGCTAGAGCCCCGGGTTCGGTCGGGGGATCACCCCTCCACTTT. J is TRBJ1-6 and V is TRBV20-1; TRBD1 is a possible D gene (5 bases). Trimming shortened V by 1 base and J by 10 bases, and 20 bases separated the two germline ends. Germline V gives CDR1 DFQATT, CDR2 SNEGSKA (reference sequence). CDR3 length: 16 amino acids.

In regard to this clonotype: Little can be read into the size of this beta chain, an off-target read in a library designed for alpha chains. This rearrangement joins TRBV20-1 to TRBJ2-1, with D possibly TRBD2 on 7 matching bases. This CDR3 is built from 14 residues. V shed 6 bases and J shed 6 bases, with 18 bases lying between them. CDR1 is DFQATT, CDR2 SNEGSKA, per germline (reference sequence). CDR3 sequence (DNA): TGCAGTGCCCGACCCCCGGGGGGCGGCAATGAGCAGTTCTTC. Protein product: CSARPPGGGNEQFF.

This clonotype was seen repeatedly, ten times or more. This beta chain slipped into a library made for alpha chains as a stray read, so its size is not meaningful. This rearrangement joins TRBV5-1 to TRBJ2-3, with D unclear. V gave up 1 base and J gave up 2 bases, with 14 bases separating them. This CDR3 spans 16 amino acids. CDR1 is SGHRS and CDR2 is YFSETQ in the germline V gene. The CDR3 DNA reads as TGCGCCAGCAGCTTGAACGGTAGGAGTTCCACAGATACGCAGTATTTT. As protein: CASSLNGRSSTDTQYF.

This clonotype was seen at least ten times. With the library built for alpha chains, this beta chain is off target and its frequency is not meaningful. The rearrangement joins TRBV5-1 to TRBJ2-2; TRBD1 matches at 7 bases. The CDR3 spans 17 residues. The V gene's germline CDR1 is SGHRS and CDR2 YFSETQ. V lost 4 bases to trimming and J lost 0 bases; unmatched junction nucleotides: 9. The CDR3 DNA reads TGCGCCAGCAGCCGCTCGACAGGGCCAGCGAACACCGGGGAGCTGTTTTTT. Protein sequence: CASSRSTGPANTGELFF.

This clonotype occurred many times. This beta chain slipped into a library made for alpha chains as a stray read, so its size is not meaningful. This chain connects TRBV20-1 to TRBJ2-3; D may be TRBD1 (5 bases). The CDR3 has 14 residues. CDR1 is DFQATT and CDR2 is SNEGSKA in the germline V gene (reference sequence). V lost 5 bases, J lost 4 bases, and 16 bases lay in between. Here the CDR3 DNA reads TGCAGTGCTTCGAACTACTGGGGCCCAGATACGCAGTATTTT. It codes for CSASNYWGPDTQYF.

As regards this clonotype: This beta chain is an unintended read in a library built for alpha chains; its size means little. The gene calls are TRBV19 and TRBJ2-7; no reliable D call. The V gene's germline CDR1 is LNHDA and CDR2 SQIVND (reference sequence). CDR3 length: 14 amino acids. V lost 7 bases to trimming and J lost 2 bases, with 15 bases between them. Written as DNA, the CDR3 is TGTGCCAGTACCACCACCGGGCCTCCCTACGAGCAGTACTTC. It specifies CASTTTGPPYEQYF. The full variable domain, completed using reference TRBV19 and TRBJ2-7, is DGGITQSPKYLFRKEGQNVTLSCEQNLNHDAMYWYRQDPGQGLRLIYYSQIVNDFQKGDIAEGYSVSREKKESFPLTVTSAQKNPTAFYLCASTTTGPPYEQYFGPGTRLTVT.

This clonotype was counted between two and nine times. Since the library was made to target alpha chains, this beta chain is a stray read and its abundance is not meaningful. The chain recombines TRBV18 with TRBJ2-7; tentatively, D is TRBD1 (6 bases). The germline V and J ends were trimmed by 3 bases and 6 bases, with 15 bases remaining between them. In germline, CDR1 is KGHSH, CDR2 LQKENI. This CDR3 has 14 residues. CDR3 coding DNA: TGTGCCAGCTCACCTACAGGGTTGACGGGCGAGCAGTACTTC. It yields the protein CASSPTGLTGEQYF.

This clonotype appeared a few times. Since the library was made to target alpha chains, this beta chain is a stray read and its abundance is not meaningful. The chain couples TRBV6-5 to TRBJ1-3; possible D gene TRBD1, 5 bases. The CDR3 sequence is 14 residues long. In germline, CDR1 is MNHEY, CDR2 SVGAGI. V was trimmed by 1 base and J by 3 bases, leaving 7 bases between them. The CDR3 reads CASSYWGNGNTIYF. In nucleotides, the CDR3 is TGTGCCAGCAGTTACTGGGGGAATGGAAACACCATATATTTT.